This TCR beta chain was sequenced during a study of T cells in tuberculosis. Regarding the study as a whole: Samples were chosen by availability of cryopreserved specimens.

The J segment lost 0 bases and the V segment lost 4 bases, leaving 16 bases of the junction unmatched. The CDR3 covers 19 residues. CDR1 SGHRS and CDR2 YFSETQ come from the germline V gene. The repertoire was sequenced with immunoSEQ multiplex PCR; TCRdb's copy has only in-frame clones and lacks some. The sample includes over 30,000 clones, approximately 96% of them seen just once. With regard to this clone: Its matching antigen is unknown.

This clonotype originated in a donor aged 10-29 years with latent tuberculosis or without tuberculosis infection. The sequenced material came from PBMCs. The rearrangement joins TRBV5-1 to TRBJ2-5; 9 bases are a match to TRBD2. The CDR3 reads CASSRAFSGGIQYQETQYF. The CDR3 nucleotides read TGCGCCAGCAGCCGGGCCTTTAGCGGGGGAATTCAGTACCAAGAGACCCAGTACTTC. The entire variable domain, with the rest obtained from reference TRBV5-1 and TRBJ2-5, is as follows: KAGVTQTPRYLIKTRGQQVTLSCSPISGHRSVSWYQQTPGQGLQFLFEYFSETQRNKGNFPGRFSGRQFSNSRSEMNVSTLELGDSALYLCASSRAFSGGIQYQETQYFGPGTRLLVL.